The rows below give T cell receptor beta chains drawn from one sample of a study of T cell responses to AZD1222 COVID-19 vaccine. Sequencing used immunoSEQ multiplex PCR; TCRdb keeps in-frame clones, though not all of them. The sample gives 120,000 to 150,000 clones, approximately 85% of which show up once; 3.5% to 5% is in the top ten. The material sequenced was peripheral blood, taken on day 0 of MenACWY control vaccination. These receptors all stem from an adult in good health. CDR3s include the opening cysteine and the closing phenylalanine or tryptophan.

V gene: TRBV5-6
J gene: TRBJ1-2
CDR3 protein: CASSAGQVTYGYTF

V gene: TRBV9
J gene: TRBJ1-5
CDR3 protein: CASSQTGDRDQPQHF

V gene: TRBV7-2
J gene: TRBJ1-2
CDR3 protein: CASSHRARTLRGYTF

V gene: TRBV30
J gene: TRBJ1-3
CDR3 protein: CAWSDRRPGNTIYF

V gene: TRBV29-1
J gene: TRBJ1-3
CDR3 protein: CSVVPDRNTIYF

V gene: TRBV7-9
J gene: TRBJ1-6
CDR3 protein: CASSQGQVNSPLHF

V gene: TRBV7-2
J gene: TRBJ1-3
CDR3 protein: CASSQARAGGNTIYF

V gene: TRBV12-3/TRBV12-4
J gene: TRBJ2-1
CDR3 protein: CASSRDPWDEQFF

V gene: TRBV5-4
J gene: TRBJ1-2
CDR3 protein: CASRFQKQGSYGYTF

V gene: TRBV7-9
J gene: TRBJ2-7
CDR3 protein: CASSLSAGAYEQYF

V gene: TRBV28
J gene: TRBJ1-1
CDR3 protein: CASSLLGRDTEAFF

V gene: TRBV12-3/TRBV12-4
J gene: TRBJ1-1
CDR3 protein: CASSTDSGTEPFF

V gene: TRBV10-1
J gene: TRBJ2-1
CDR3 protein: CASSGGSGNEQFF

V gene: TRBV10-2
J gene: TRBJ2-2
CDR3 protein: CASSELGLMGQGDTGELFF

V gene: TRBV18
J gene: TRBJ1-2
CDR3 protein: CASSPGGNGYTF

V gene: TRBV4-2
J gene: TRBJ1-5
CDR3 protein: CASSRQGEGDQPQHF

V gene: TRBV2
J gene: TRBJ1-4
CDR3 protein: CASRGTGGDEKLFF

V gene: TRBV2
J gene: TRBJ1-5
CDR3 protein: CASSESGGRQPQHF

V gene: TRBV4-2
J gene: TRBJ2-3
CDR3 protein: CASSQAGRGTDTQYF

V gene: TRBV6-1
J gene: TRBJ1-1
CDR3 protein: CASSEQNTEAFF

V gene: TRBV5-5
J gene: TRBJ2-7
CDR3 protein: CASSLWGTGSYEQYF

V gene: TRBV19
J gene: TRBJ1-6
CDR3 protein: CASSSHSYNSPLHF

V gene: TRBV28
J gene: TRBJ1-1
CDR3 protein: CASRINRAEAFF

V gene: TRBV3-1/TRBV3-2
J gene: TRBJ1-4
CDR3 protein: CASSLTRLATNEKLFF

V gene: TRBV5-1
J gene: TRBJ2-5
CDR3 protein: CASSFGTAPGKETQYF

V gene: TRBV6-5
J gene: TRBJ1-1
CDR3 protein: CASRTRTENTEAFF

V gene: TRBV7-3
J gene: TRBJ2-1
CDR3 protein: CASSLRPGGPNEQFF

V gene: TRBV5-1
J gene: TRBJ1-2
CDR3 protein: CASSLEVNYGYTF

V gene: TRBV3-1/TRBV3-2
J gene: TRBJ2-2
CDR3 protein: CASSFRRPGELFF

V gene: TRBV19
J gene: TRBJ1-1
CDR3 protein: CASSSDQGYTEAFF

V gene: TRBV5-4
J gene: TRBJ2-5
CDR3 protein: CASLMDTKQETQYF

V gene: TRBV5-4
J gene: TRBJ2-7
CDR3 protein: CASSPRDRGSYEQYF

V gene: TRBV6-5
J gene: TRBJ2-3
CDR3 protein: CASTTWTADSQYF

V gene: TRBV6-5
J gene: TRBJ2-1
CDR3 protein: CASSTQTGPGGFF

V gene: TRBV7-2
J gene: TRBJ2-3
CDR3 protein: CASSTTASTDTQYF

V gene: TRBV11-3
J gene: TRBJ2-5
CDR3 protein: CASSLHAFLFRTSRRETQYF

V gene: TRBV29-1
J gene: TRBJ1-2
CDR3 protein: CSVTDKANYGYTF

V gene: TRBV30
J gene: TRBJ1-3
CDR3 protein: CAWAEGGAGNTIYF

V gene: TRBV10-3
J gene: TRBJ2-1
CDR3 protein: CAISASDFGDNEQFF

V gene: TRBV15
J gene: TRBJ2-1
CDR3 protein: CATSPEAGGGNEQFF

V gene: TRBV2
J gene: TRBJ2-3
CDR3 protein: CASSGNRAGDTQYF

V gene: TRBV29-1
J gene: TRBJ1-1
CDR3 protein: CSVERREGGTEAFF

V gene: TRBV10-3
J gene: TRBJ2-1
CDR3 protein: CAISSTGGVMNEQFF

V gene: TRBV5-1
J gene: TRBJ2-3
CDR3 protein: CASRGVQGTDTQYF

V gene: TRBV5-1
J gene: TRBJ1-4
CDR3 protein: CASSLGGAGEKLFF

V gene: TRBV18
J gene: TRBJ1-2
CDR3 protein: CASSTGLNYGYTF